The 18 T cell receptor beta chains presented below share a single source sample, sequenced in a study of cytomegalovirus exposure and HLA in healthy donors. PCR primers comprised 60 Vbeta and 13 Jbeta primers. Repertoires were generated with immunoSEQ multiplex PCR, while TCRdb's copy carries only in-frame clones and drops some. The sample includes some 180,000 clones, roughly 81% of them seen just once. The material sequenced was PBMCs. The receptors come from a man younger than 40 in good health and CMV-seropositive.

The chain carries TRBV6-7 and TRBJ1-2, with 11 bases that match TRBD1. TRBV6-7 is sorted into the ORF group, with uncertain function. V shed 4 bases, J shed 7 bases, and the junction held 5 bases outside the gene matches. This CDR3 spans 14 amino acids. The CDR3 nucleotides read TGTGCCAGCAGTTCAGGACAGGGGGCTGGTGGCTACACCTTC. It translates to CASSSGQGAGGYTF.

V usage is TRBV7-8 and J usage is TRBJ1-2, with 12 bases that match TRBD1. Germline-derived CDR1 and CDR2 are SGHVS and FQNEAQ. V dropped 4 bases and J dropped 8; count of bases not matched to a gene: 5. The CDR3 is made up of 14 amino acids. This CDR3 is CASSSPGTGGGYTF. CDR3 coding DNA: TGTGCCAGCAGCTCCCCCGGGACAGGGGGCGGCTACACCTTC.

The chain combines TRBV4-1 with TRBJ1-5; 7 nucleotides align to TRBD1. Trimming at V came to 5 bases and at J to 5 bases, leaving 18 bases not matched to a gene. The germline V gene encodes CDR1 MGHRA and CDR2 YSYEKL. The CDR3 length is 18 residues. The CDR3 sequence is CASSAHITGEGDHQPQHF. CDR3 in DNA: TGCGCCAGCAGCGCTCATATCACAGGGGAAGGGGACCATCAGCCCCAGCATTTT.

The V gene is TRBV27, the J gene TRBJ2-1; 9 bases are a match to TRBD2. Germline V gene sequence: CDR1 MNHEY, CDR2 SMNVEV (reference sequence). This CDR3 has 17 amino acids. The J segment lost 5 bases and the V segment lost 5 bases, leaving 13 bases of the junction unmatched. In nucleotides, the CDR3 is TGTGCCAGCAGTCCCCTGGGAGCGGGAGGAATCAACAATGAGCAGTTCTTC. Translated, it gives CASSPLGAGGINNEQFF.

This clone was counted between two and nine times. The J gene is TRBJ2-1, the V gene TRBV4-2, with D perhaps matching TRBD2 (6 bases). The germline gives CDR1 LGHNA, CDR2 YNFKEQ. The CDR3 is 17 amino acids. V was trimmed by 0 bases and J by 7 bases, leaving 19 bases between them. The chain's CDR3 is CASSQDPFGAGRNEQFF. CDR3 sequence (DNA): TGTGCCAGCAGCCAAGATCCGTTCGGGGCGGGACGGAATGAGCAGTTCTTC.

The chain has TRBV11-3 and TRBJ2-2; D remains unclear. V was pared by 7 bases and J by 6 bases, with 15 bases between. The length of the CDR3 is 14 residues. Germline V gene lookup returns CDR1 SGHNT and CDR2 YENEEA. For the CDR3, the DNA is TGTGCCAGCAATAAACGGTCGCATCCCGGGGAGCTGTTTTTT. As protein: CASNKRSHPGELFF.

The chain joins TRBV7-2 to TRBJ2-3; 8 bases line up with TRBD1. There are 17 residues in the CDR3. Germline V lookup: CDR1 SGHTA, CDR2 FQGNSA. V lost 3 bases and J lost 6; bases outside the gene matches: 14. This chain's CDR3 is CASSFWQGANQGDTQYF. DNA of the CDR3: TGTGCCAGCAGCTTCTGGCAGGGGGCAAATCAGGGGGATACGCAGTATTTT.

The J gene is TRBJ1-2, the V gene TRBV9; perhaps TRBD1 as D (5 bases). This CDR3 spans 13 amino acids. The V and J ends lost 3 bases and 4 bases respectively, with 10 bases between them. From germline, CDR1 is SGDLS and CDR2 YYNGEE. The CDR3 bases are TGTGCCAGCAGCGCGGGGGAGAGCTATGGCTACACCTTC. Amino acids: CASSAGESYGYTF.

The chain couples TRBV6-4 to TRBJ1-1, with D possibly TRBD1 on 5 matching bases. Trimming took off 4 bases at V and 2 bases at J, with 14 bases between the two ends. Germline V gene sequence: CDR1 MRHNA, CDR2 SNTAGT. CDR3 size: 15 residues. CDR3 region: CASSAGAGGNTEAFF. The CDR3 region has the DNA TGTGCCAGCAGTGCCGGTGCGGGGGGAAACACTGAAGCTTTCTTT.

The chain couples TRBV27 to TRBJ1-2, with a weak D call TRBD1 (5 bases). Trimming shortened V by 0 bases and J by 3 bases, and 11 bases separated the two germline ends. Germline V gene data show CDR1 as MNHEY and CDR2 as SMNVEV (reference sequence). The CDR3 extends over 15 amino acids. The CDR3 coding sequence is TGTGCCAGCAGTTTATCGGCAGGGTGGGACTATGGCTACACCTTC. It codes for CASSLSAGWDYGYTF.

This sequence joins TRBV7-2 and TRBJ2-1; TRBD2 might be the D (6 bases). Trimming stripped 7 bases from V and 8 bases from J, with 24 bases between. Per the germline V gene, CDR1 is SGHTA and CDR2 is FQGNSA. This CDR3 has 16 residues. CDR3 sequence reads: CASTLSRTTSLYEQFF. CDR3 DNA: TGTGCCAGCACCCTTTCAAGGACTACCAGCCTCTATGAGCAGTTCTTC. Based on the CDR3 plus reference TRBV7-2 and TRBJ2-1, the full variable domain is GAGVSQSPSNKVTEKGKDVELRCDPISGHTALYWYRQSLGQGLEFLIYFQGNSAPDKSGLPSDRFSAERTGGSVSTLTIQRTQQEDSAVYLCASTLSRTTSLYEQFFGPGTRLTVL.

V usage is TRBV7-9 and J usage is TRBJ2-2; perhaps TRBD2 as D (6 bases). Trimming removed 0 bases from V and 0 bases from J, with 8 bases in between. Germline V gene sequence: CDR1 SEHNR, CDR2 FQNEAQ (reference sequence). The CDR3 loop spans 16 amino acids. The DNA of the CDR3 is TGTGCCAGCAGCTTAGCACTAGCCGCGAACACCGGGGAGCTGTTTTTT. Encoded protein: CASSLALAANTGELFF.

This clone has a single count. The J gene is TRBJ2-5, the V gene TRBV9; a weak D match, TRBD2 (5 bases). The CDR3 is 14 amino acids. The germline gives CDR1 SGDLS, CDR2 YYNGEE. Trimming cost V 4 bases and J 2 bases, with 12 bases left between them. The CDR3: CASSPEDGQETQYF. The CDR3 DNA reads as TGTGCCAGCAGCCCGGAGGACGGTCAAGAGACCCAGTACTTC.

The V call is TRBV7-2, the J call TRBJ2-3; D unresolved. This CDR3 contains 12 residues. In germline, CDR1 is SGHTA, CDR2 FQGNSA. V was clipped by 5 bases and J by 5 bases, with 8 bases between them. The CDR3 DNA is TGTGCCAGCAGCATACTTGGAGATACGCAGTATTTT. Its translation: CASSILGDTQYF.

The chain recombines TRBV28 with TRBJ1-4; TRBD1 agrees at 9 bases. The germline V gene encodes CDR1 MDHEN and CDR2 SYDVKM. The length of the CDR3 is 13 residues. Trimming at V came to 7 bases and at J to 8 bases, leaving 5 bases not matched to a gene. CDR3 sequence: CASIDRGREKLFF. In DNA, the CDR3 is TGTGCCAGCATCGACAGGGGGAGAGAAAAACTGTTTTTT.

The chain links TRBV18 to TRBJ2-7, with TRBD2 as a possible D gene (6 bases). With 6 bases removed from V and 0 bases from J, the gap between germline ends came to 15 bases. Germline V gene lookup returns CDR1 KGHSH and CDR2 LQKENI. The CDR3 spans 15 residues. CDR3 sequence (DNA): TGTGCCAGCTCGGTAAGCGGGTCTTCCTCCTACGAGCAGTACTTC. As protein: CASSVSGSSSYEQYF. The complete variable domain, with remaining parts taken from reference TRBV18 and TRBJ2-7, reads NAGVMQNPRHLVRRRGQEARLRCSPMKGHSHVYWYRQLPEEGLKFMVYLQKENIIDESGMPKERFSAEFPKEGPSILRIQQVVRGDSAAYFCASSVSGSSSYEQYFGPGTRLTVT.

This chain connects TRBV25-1 to TRBJ1-5, with no clear D. Between the trimmed V and J ends, which lost 4 bases and 5 bases, there was a span of 15 bases. Germline CDR1 is MGHDK and CDR2 is SYGVNS. This CDR3 has 15 residues. CDR3 in DNA: TGTGCCAGCAGTGCCTCGGGAGGGTTGGATCAGCCCCAGCATTTT. Translation gives CASSASGGLDQPQHF.

The rearrangement uses TRBV7-9 and TRBJ1-2; D not certain. The length of the CDR3 is 11 residues. Trimming removed 5 bases from V and 5 bases from J, with 6 bases in between. CDR1 and CDR2 from the germline V gene are SEHNR and FQNEAQ (reference sequence). This CDR3 is CASSPGYGYTF. The CDR3 region has the DNA TGTGCCAGCAGCCCGGGGTATGGCTACACCTTC. Full variable domain (missing parts from reference TRBV7-9 and TRBJ1-2): DTGVSQNPRHKITKRGQNVTFRCDPISEHNRLYWYRQTLGQGPEFLTYFQNEAQLEKSRLLSDRFSAERPKGSFSTLEIQRTEQGDSAMYLCASSPGYGYTFGSGTRLTVV.